This TCR beta chain derives from a study of cytomegalovirus exposure and HLA in healthy donors (dated by TCRdb to 2016 to 2017). For context, the study as a whole: An earlier analysis of around 600 of the donors reported roughly 300 Gb of sequence data and 100 million to 130 million unique TCR beta sequences from 190 million or so T cells. A later genetic analysis used genome-wide SNP genotypes for about 55% of the 666 donors, treating that subset as a discovery cohort. Besides the first cohort of 666 subjects, a separate validation cohort made up of 120 different subjects was used. The number of donors typed differed by locus, with about 629-630 for A, B, C, DRB1 and DQB1, more than 500 for DQA1, some 570 for DPA1, and roughly 450 for DPB1. All discovery cohort repertoires had been generated on a single sequencing platform. Four or five DR-DQ haplotypes were handled as single units for association and clustering, since linkage in the cohort was strong. The study used immunosequencing to profile the T cell repertoires of more than 650 subjects and linked those repertoires to cytomegalovirus serostatus. An early release covering roughly 600 HLA-typed donors comprised 250 to 350 gigabases of sequencing data and around 80 million unique TCR sequences. The genetic ancestry cluster associated with self-reported Caucasian donors included approximately 85% of the 398 genotyped donors. In a later analysis, previously published TCR beta repertoires from hundreds of donors were re-analyzed and high-resolution HLA genotyping was added so that TCR occurrence patterns could be studied. The study aimed to test whether signatures of past pathogen exposure could be identified by cataloging public T cell receptors. Rather than drawing on any new phenotypic data, the later analysis identified candidate immune exposures from TCR beta sequences and the way those sequences occurred across donors. An earlier analysis of about 620 of the donors applied high-throughput TCR beta sequencing to assess whether each TCR beta V gene segment acted as functional or pseudogenic. HLA typing included class I and class II loci at four-digit resolution. Donor age, sex, ethnicity and CMV serostatus were collected together with the repertoire data. To predict cytomegalovirus infection status, the study brought together high-throughput TCR immunosequencing, statistical association of individual TCRs with disease status, and machine learning. Among over 350 genotyped donors of the cohort, an average of around 240,000 unique TCR beta nucleotide sequences were sequenced per donor, approximately 20% of them non-productive. What the study reported, not specific to this receptor: For the cohort, immune exposure information was limited to CMV serostatus. Compared with the roughly 670-donor mean, donors in an Asian-associated ancestry cluster had fewer N-insertions in productive TCRs, according to a later genetic analysis. This cohort had only TCR beta chains sequenced, and the lack of alpha or paired-chain data limited which features could be detected. According to a later analysis, parvovirus B19, influenza, CMV and Epstein-Barr virus appeared linked to several top co-occurrence clusters. Most CMV-associated TCR beta chains appeared to be HLA-restricted in a later analysis, and the HLA associations seemed to be driven largely by CMV exposure. It was suggested by the authors that the approach could potentially be generalized to other disease states and immunological phenotypes. Correlated functional status among segregating V segments might be attributable to linkage disequilibrium, but an unknown experimental factor could not be ruled out. A further reported finding was that TCR beta sequences accurately predicted the HLA-A and HLA-B alleles for most subjects in the first cohort. Presence/absence analyses assumed roughly uniform sequencing depth across donors, an assumption that may not hold. Most TCR sequences were seen in very few donors, while some public TCRs were found in many individuals. A later genetic analysis associated a missense DCLRE1C variant with V-gene and J-gene trimming of TCR beta chains, and an independent cohort replicated the association. Compared with equally common non-associated chains, HLA-associated TCR beta chains in a later analysis were more clonally expanded and had lower generation probabilities. Cytomegalovirus status was reported to be diagnosed by the classifier with high specificity and sensitivity in both the original and validation cohorts. When HLA alleles, especially DR and DQ, strongly co-occurred, TCR associations were difficult to assign to individual alleles. In the study, around 150 TCR beta chains were listed as associated with cytomegalovirus. Because HLA typing was unavailable for some donors at each locus, only the typed subset was used in association tests. According to a later analysis, TCR association rates differed among HLA loci, with DRB1 alleles showing the most associated TCRs and HLA-C alleles showing the fewest. A group of highly shared sequence variants was considered likely to be a technical artifact of the sequencing pipeline. The earlier analysis of 450 to 700 of the donors excluded 15 to 20 rarely observed V segments, including chromosome 9 orphons, because counts were too low. A few of the identified cytomegalovirus-associated TCR beta chains were confirmed in vitro to be specific for cytomegalovirus antigens. An earlier analysis of some 590 of the donors showed that most TCR beta V segments appeared in productive rearrangements either about 87% or about 30% of the time, which broadly matched IMGT annotations. Some IMGT-functional V segments, including TRBV6-2 and TRBV6-3, could not be told apart with the 87-base-pair reads, so those segments were excluded. In a later analysis, 15,000 to 20,000 TCR beta sequences were associated with specific HLA alleles at a false discovery rate of 0.05.

In total, roughly 670 healthy bone marrow donors made up the cohort. Cohort members were all nominally healthy when sampled, although unrecorded immune exposures were likely present. The donor was CMV seronegative and belonged to the group of over 350 seronegative cohort members. A peripheral blood sample was collected from each donor, and TCR beta sequencing was performed on peripheral blood mononuclear cells. Genomic DNA was extracted from the blood cell samples with the Qiagen DNeasy Blood Extraction Kit. The CDR3 contains 15 residues, cysteine and phenylalanine counted. Only CDR3 DNA remains: 45 bases, in frame from the first base. Based on the germline V gene, the CDR1 and CDR2 sequences are SNHLY and FYNNEI. Trimming costs V 1 base and J 1 base, and their ends lie 8 bases apart. Concerning this clone itself: Its binding antigen is unknown. Qualities for individual bases were not recorded, and no much larger clone is one base off.

Library preparation used the immunoSEQ multiplex PCR assay. A mixture of 60 forward primers for TCR Vbeta segments and 13 reverse primers for TCR Jbeta segments was used in the multiplex PCR. A multiplex PCR assay on genomic DNA amplified the CDR3 region of rearranged TCR beta genes. On the Illumina HiSeq System, the amplified TCR beta libraries were sequenced as 87-base-pair reads. As for the authors' bioinformatics: In a later analysis, tens of millions of unique TCR beta chains were counted across the approximately 670 repertoires, and roughly 11 million of these chains were shared by at least two donors. To remove PCR and sequencing errors, raw reads were error-corrected and collapsed into unique sequences using a nearest-neighbor algorithm that merged closely related sequences. Alignment of CDR3 sequences to IMGT reference sequences was used to assign V, D and J gene segments. For a sequence to be retained, a match of at least six nucleotides to both a V gene segment and a J gene segment was required. A rearrangement was called productive if the CDR3 had no stop codons and remained in frame with V and J, and every other rearrangement was called non-productive. CDR3 was defined by IMGT convention, running from the second conserved V-encoded cysteine to the conserved J-encoded phenylalanine. The earlier analysis of some 540 of the donors excluded any sequence lacking an unambiguous match to a single V gene segment. In an earlier analysis of around 590 of the donors, a V segment was called functional when productive rearrangements were above 56.7%, and segregating when the standard deviation between donors exceeded 5%. A statistical classification framework was built to diagnose cytomegalovirus status from the catalog of TCR beta chain sequences. V and J gene assignment, in a later analysis, came from comparing TCR nucleotide sequences with IMGT/GENE-DB human TR gene sequences. The TCRdist pipeline was used in a later analysis to assign CDR3 sequences and most-parsimonious VDJ recombination scenarios. In a later analysis, each TCR beta chain was defined by its CDR3 amino acid sequence together with its V-gene family, and reads without a unique V-gene family were excluded. As a way to deal with suspected cross-contamination and a sequencing artifact, a later analysis dropped roughly 600 nucleotide sequences that were highly shared and had low generation probability. In a later analysis, a clonal expansion index for each public chain was calculated from normalized within-repertoire ranks of inferred template counts. Generation probabilities in a later analysis came from a VDJ recombination model fitted to out-of-frame rearrangements, and those results were checked against IGoR. In a later analysis, TCR-TCR, TCR-HLA and TCR-CMV co-occurrence was scored with hypergeometric tests, and a repertoire-size bias correction was applied to TCR pairs. To estimate false discovery rates, a later analysis permuted the HLA or CMV assignments 20 times. In a later analysis, co-occurring TCRs were grouped using DBSCAN, and TCRdist sequence similarity was added for clustering within HLA-allele-positive subsets. Repertoires with fewer than 30,000 or more than 120,000 public chains, plus five repertoires with anomalous nucleotide sharing, were excluded from co-occurrence clustering. Sourced from immuneACCESS, this table was stored by TCRdb with only in-frame sequences that have V and J called. A share of the clones is absent; for the studies checked, an unresolved V gene accounts for under half, and the remainder has no known explanation. The D gene and trimming were derived from the DNA, and the V and J assignments and clone size from that table. This sample comprises some 94,000 clones, around 82% of them detected only once. Around 3.4% of the sample is in the top ten clones.

The material sequenced was PBMCs. Recombination linked TRBV2 to TRBJ2-1, with a weak D call of TRBD1 (6 bases match). The sequence was collected from a man aged 35-49 years in good health and CMV-seronegative. DNA sequence: TGTGCCAGCAGTGAAGACAGGGTTTCCTACAATGAGCAGTTCTTC. Its amino acids are CASSEDRVSYNEQFF.